This record covers a single T cell receptor beta chain. Its specificity is not known. In the original workflow: ImmunoSEQ supplied junction-only sequences lacking quality scores, so filtering was different. Sequencing used immunoSEQ multiplex PCR; TCRdb keeps in-frame clones, though not all of them. That table furnishes V, J and clone size, whereas the DNA furnished D and trimming. This sample has about 2,500,000 clones, with around nine tenths found just once. The sample originates from a study of shared clonotypes between healthy human individuals. General observations from the study: Shared clonotypes: approximately 5.3% naive CD4, around 3.4% naive CD8, roughly 2.4% memory CD4, 0.4% to 0.45% memory CD8.

In germline, CDR1 is MGHRA, CDR2 YSYEKL. This CDR3 contains 16 residues. Trimming pared 2 bases from V and 10 bases from J, leaving 21 bases between. This chain uses TRBV4-1 with TRBJ2-4, with D perhaps being TRBD1 or TRBD2 (5 bases each). Sequenced material: naive CD4+ T cells sorted from blood. Subset specified: CD45RA+ positively selected. The receptor was derived from a man aged 18 to 35 in good health. CDR3 nucleotide sequence: TGCGCCAGCAGCCAACCTCCGGGACGAGATAATTGGATTCAGTACTTC. This codes for CASSQPPGRDNWIQYF.